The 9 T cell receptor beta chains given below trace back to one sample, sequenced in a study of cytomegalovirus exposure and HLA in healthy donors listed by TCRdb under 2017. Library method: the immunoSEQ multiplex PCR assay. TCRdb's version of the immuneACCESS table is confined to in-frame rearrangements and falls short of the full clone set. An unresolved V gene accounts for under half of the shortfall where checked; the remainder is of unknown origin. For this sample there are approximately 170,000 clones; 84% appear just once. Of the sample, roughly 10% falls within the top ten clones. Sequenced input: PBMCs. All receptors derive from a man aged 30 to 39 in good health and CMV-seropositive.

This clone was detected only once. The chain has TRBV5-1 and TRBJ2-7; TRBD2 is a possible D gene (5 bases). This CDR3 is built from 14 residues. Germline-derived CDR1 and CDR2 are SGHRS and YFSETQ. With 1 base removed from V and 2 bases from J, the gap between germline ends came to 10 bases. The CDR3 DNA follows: TGCGCCAGCAGCTTGACAGAGGGAGCCTACGAGCAGTACTTC. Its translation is CASSLTEGAYEQYF.

This CDR3 is CASSPSRWDREETQYF. In DNA, the CDR3 is TGCGCCAGCAGCCCCAGTCGCTGGGACAGAGAAGAGACCCAGTACTTC. The chain links TRBV4-1 to TRBJ2-5; 7 positions match TRBD1. The junction had 11 bases not matched to a gene; V was cut back by 4 bases and J by 3 bases. Germline CDR1 reads MGHRA; CDR2 reads YSYEKL. This CDR3 comprises 16 residues.

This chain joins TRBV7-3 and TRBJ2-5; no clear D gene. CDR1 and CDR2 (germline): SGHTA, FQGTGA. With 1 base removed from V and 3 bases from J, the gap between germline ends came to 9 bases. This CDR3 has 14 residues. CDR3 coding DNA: TGTGCCAGCAGCTTAAACACATACGAAGAGACCCAGTACTTC. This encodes CASSLNTYEETQYF.

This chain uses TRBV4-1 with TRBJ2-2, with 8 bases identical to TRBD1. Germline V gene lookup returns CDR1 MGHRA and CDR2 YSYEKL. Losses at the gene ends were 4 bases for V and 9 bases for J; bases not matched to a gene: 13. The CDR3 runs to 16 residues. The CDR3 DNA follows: TGCGCCAGCAGCCCCCCCGGGAACAGGGGGTGGCGGGAGCTGTTTTTT. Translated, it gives CASSPPGNRGWRELFF.

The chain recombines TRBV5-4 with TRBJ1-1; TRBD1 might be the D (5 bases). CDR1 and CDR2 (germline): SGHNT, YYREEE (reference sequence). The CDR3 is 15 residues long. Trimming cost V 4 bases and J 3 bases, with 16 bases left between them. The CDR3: CASSPGGDRDTEAFF. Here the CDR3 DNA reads TGTGCCAGCAGCCCCGGGGGGGATCGGGACACTGAAGCTTTCTTT.

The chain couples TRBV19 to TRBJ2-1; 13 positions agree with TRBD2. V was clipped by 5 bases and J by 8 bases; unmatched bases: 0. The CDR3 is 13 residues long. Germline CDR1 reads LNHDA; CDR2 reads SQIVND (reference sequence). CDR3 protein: CASSGLAGDEQFF. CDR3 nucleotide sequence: TGTGCCAGTAGTGGACTAGCGGGAGATGAGCAGTTCTTC. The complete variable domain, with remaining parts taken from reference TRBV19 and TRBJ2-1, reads DGGITQSPKYLFRKEGQNVTLSCEQNLNHDAMYWYRQDPGQGLRLIYYSQIVNDFQKGDIAEGYSVSREKKESFPLTVTSAQKNPTAFYLCASSGLAGDEQFFGPGTRLTVL.

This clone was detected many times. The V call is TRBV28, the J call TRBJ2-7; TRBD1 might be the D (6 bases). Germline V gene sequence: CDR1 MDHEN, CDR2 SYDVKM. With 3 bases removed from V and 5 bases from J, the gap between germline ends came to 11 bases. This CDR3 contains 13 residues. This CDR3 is CASSFAGADEQYF. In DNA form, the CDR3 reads TGTGCCAGCAGTTTTGCAGGGGCGGACGAGCAGTACTTC.

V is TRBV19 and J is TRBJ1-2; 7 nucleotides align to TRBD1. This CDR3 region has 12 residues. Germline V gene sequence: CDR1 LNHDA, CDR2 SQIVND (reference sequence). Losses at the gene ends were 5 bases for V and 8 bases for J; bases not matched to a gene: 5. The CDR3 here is CASSSPGGGYTF. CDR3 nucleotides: TGTGCCAGTAGTTCCCCAGGGGGGGGCTACACCTTC.

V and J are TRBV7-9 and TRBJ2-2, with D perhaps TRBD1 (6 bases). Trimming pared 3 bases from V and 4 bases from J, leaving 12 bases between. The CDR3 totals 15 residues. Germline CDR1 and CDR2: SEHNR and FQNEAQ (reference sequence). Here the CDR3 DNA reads TGTGCCAGCAGCTTCGATGGGACACCCACCGGGGAGCTGTTTTTT. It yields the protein CASSFDGTPTGELFF.